The 21 T cell receptor beta chains in this list originate from one sample, sequenced in a study of T cell changes during pregnancy in multiple sclerosis. Profiling relied on immunoSEQ multiplex PCR, and the TCRdb table lists in-frame clones only, not all of them. The table shows some 81,000 clones, with just over 90% occurring only once. Sequences were derived from peripheral blood, sampled after pregnancy. The receptors stem from a female donor in good health, enrolled as a control in a pregnancy study.

The chain links TRBV12-5 to TRBJ2-1; 7 bases fit TRBD2. The CDR3 loop spans 13 amino acids. Germline loops: CDR1 LGHNT, CDR2 FRNRAP. Trimming at V came to 1 base and at J to 14 bases, leaving 8 bases not matched to a gene. The CDR3 DNA sequence: TGTGCTAGTGGTTTGGATGACCGGACTAGGGAGTTCTTC. Translated, it gives CASGLDDRTREFF.

The V gene is TRBV14, the J gene TRBJ2-5; 11 positions agree with TRBD2. The CDR3 runs 15 residues. Germline CDR1 SGHDN, CDR2 FVKESK. The junction had 3 bases not matched to a gene; V was cut back by 4 bases and J by 2 bases. CDR3 region: CASSLWTSGQETQYF. CDR3 bases: TGTGCCAGCAGCCTCTGGACTAGCGGGCAAGAGACCCAGTACTTC.

The chain couples TRBV4-3 to TRBJ2-1; 10 bases line up with TRBD2. This CDR3 is built from 21 residues. With 0 bases clipped from V and 8 bases from J, the junction kept 22 bases outside the gene matches. CDR1 is LGHNA and CDR2 is YSLEER in the germline V gene. In DNA, the CDR3 is TGCGCCAGCAGCCAAGATAATTGGGTGTCACTAGCGGGAAGGAGACTCGATGAGCAGTTCTTC. Translation gives CASSQDNWVSLAGRRLDEQFF.

In its sample, this clone was seen once. This chain links TRBV28 with TRBJ2-7, with 9 bases fitting TRBD1. The germline V gene has CDR1 MDHEN and CDR2 SYDVKM. The CDR3 totals 16 residues. V lost 7 bases and J lost 0; bases outside the gene matches: 10. The DNA of the CDR3 is TGTGCCAGCACCCAAACAGGGGGCAAGAGCTCCTACGAGCAGTACTTC. As protein: CASTQTGGKSSYEQYF. Using reference TRBV28 and TRBJ2-7 for the parts outside the CDR3, the full variable domain is DVKVTQSSRYLVKRTGEKVFLECVQDMDHENMFWYRQDPGLGLRLIYFSYDVKMKEKGDIPEGYSVSREKKERFSLILESASTNQTSMYLCASTQTGGKSSYEQYFGPGTRLTVT.

This clone was detected once. This rearrangement joins TRBV2 to TRBJ2-1; 11 nucleotides agree with TRBD2. This CDR3 is 15 amino acids long. V was clipped by 8 bases and J by 9 bases; unmatched bases: 12. Germline CDR1 is SNHLY and CDR2 is FYNNEI. CDR3 sequence (DNA): TGTGCCAGCGGAGGGCGTAGCGGGAGGGGTGGTGAGCAGTTCTTC. This encodes CASGGRSGRGGEQFF.

The rearrangement joins TRBV28 to TRBJ2-1; a weak D match, TRBD1 (6 bases). Looked up from germline, CDR1 is MDHEN and CDR2 is SYDVKM. The CDR3 totals 16 residues. Trimming cost V 3 bases and J 5 bases, with 17 bases left between them. The CDR3 spells CASSLYRDNPHNEQFF. DNA of the CDR3: TGTGCCAGCAGTTTGTACCGGGACAACCCACACAATGAGCAGTTCTTC.

The genes are TRBV10-3 and TRBJ1-2; D remains ambiguous. Trimming shortened V by 4 bases and J by 8 bases, and 11 bases separated the two germline ends. From germline, CDR1 is ENHRY and CDR2 SYGVKD. CDR3 size: 12 residues. This CDR3 reads CAISAGSEGYTF. The CDR3 nucleotides read TGTGCCATCAGTGCAGGCTCGGAAGGCTACACCTTC.

This rearrangement joins TRBV14 to TRBJ2-1; a possible D gene is TRBD2 (5 bases). The V gene lost 6 bases and the J gene lost 1 base, with 13 bases spanning the gap. Germline CDR1 reads SGHDN; CDR2 reads FVKESK. This CDR3 comprises 15 residues. The CDR3 bases are TGTGCCAGCAGACGAGGGAGCCGGTCCTACAATGAGCAGTTCTTC. Its protein product is CASRRGSRSYNEQFF.

This chain links TRBV5-4 with TRBJ2-7; 7 bases line up with TRBD2. The CDR3 consists of 15 residues. CDR1 and CDR2 from the germline V gene are SGHNT and YYREEE (reference sequence). Trimming cost V 0 bases and J 3 bases; bases outside gene matches: 6. CDR3 in amino acids: CASSLGPSGGYEQYF. In DNA, the CDR3 is TGTGCCAGCAGCTTGGGGCCTAGCGGAGGCTACGAGCAGTACTTC.

The CDR3 DNA reads as TGCGCCAGCATGCGGGGGGCAGGGGCGGATACGCAGTATTTT. It encodes CASMRGAGADTQYF. The chain employs TRBV10-2 and TRBJ2-3, with 8 bases fitting TRBD2. V lost 7 bases, J lost 6 bases, and 9 bases stayed unmatched. CDR1 is WSHSY, CDR2 SAAADI, per germline. The CDR3 consists of 14 residues.

The chain is built from TRBV19 and TRBJ2-5; D might be TRBD2 (6 bases). This CDR3 has 17 amino acids. Germline lookup yields CDR1 LNHDA and CDR2 SQIVND (reference sequence). Trimming shortened V by 3 bases and J by 2 bases, and 19 bases separated the two germline ends. CDR3 in amino acids: CASSIIFGDGRQETQYF. CDR3 bases: TGTGCCAGTAGTATTATTTTCGGGGACGGGAGACAAGAGACCCAGTACTTC.

V is TRBV28 and J is TRBJ1-2, with D possibly being TRBD1 (5 bases). This CDR3 is built from 13 residues. The germline V gene has CDR1 MDHEN and CDR2 SYDVKM. V shed 6 bases and J shed 2 bases, with 10 bases lying between them. CDR3 sequence (DNA): TGTGCCAGCAGCCTCCGACAGAACTATGGCTACACCTTC. The encoded protein is CASSLRQNYGYTF.

J is TRBJ2-2 and V is TRBV7-8; TRBD1 matches at 9 bases. The CDR3 length is 16 residues. The ends lost 6 bases at V and 5 bases at J; junction bases unmatched: 10. CDR1 is SGHVS, CDR2 FQNEAQ, per germline. CDR3 nucleotides: TGTGCCAGCAGTCCAGAAACAGGGGGCCCGACCGGGGAGCTGTTTTTT. It specifies CASSPETGGPTGELFF.

This rearrangement joins TRBV2 to TRBJ2-7; 15 bases match TRBD2. Looked up from germline, CDR1 is SNHLY and CDR2 is FYNNEI. The CDR3 is made up of 16 amino acids. Trimming cost V 9 bases and J 0 bases; bases outside gene matches: 6. The CDR3 nucleotides read TGTGCCAGAAAGGGACTAGCGGGGGGCAGCTCCTACGAGCAGTACTTC. Its translation is CARKGLAGGSSYEQYF.

V is TRBV5-8 and J is TRBJ2-2; D is unclear. Trimming removed 6 bases from V and 6 bases from J, with 12 bases in between. The CDR3 extends over 13 amino acids. Looked up from germline, CDR1 is SGHTS and CDR2 is YDEGEE. The CDR3, as DNA: TGTGCCAGCAACTCGAGAGTGGCCGGGGAGCTGTTTTTT. It encodes CASNSRVAGELFF. The complete variable domain, with remaining parts taken from reference TRBV5-8 and TRBJ2-2, reads EAGVTQSPTHLIKTRGQQATLRCSPISGHTSVYWYQQALGLGLQFLLWYDEGEERNRGNFPPRFSGRQFPNYSSELNVNALELEDSALYLCASNSRVAGELFFGEGSRLTVL.

This chain links TRBV5-4 with TRBJ2-4, with TRBD2 identical over 7 bases. The CDR3 contains 15 residues. V dropped 4 bases and J dropped 1; count of bases not matched to a gene: 5. Germline CDR1 is SGHNT and CDR2 is YYREEE (reference sequence). CDR3 nucleotides: TGTGCCAGCAGCAGGGGAGGGGACGCCAAAAACATTCAGTACTTC. Amino acids: CASSRGGDAKNIQYF.

The chain recombines TRBV2 with TRBJ2-1; 7 bases agree with TRBD1. Unmatched junction bases numbered 8, after V lost 7 bases and J lost 5 bases. Germline values: CDR1 SNHLY, CDR2 FYNNEI. The CDR3 is 14 residues long. CDR3 in amino acids: CASTYGQVNNEQFF. CDR3 DNA: TGTGCCAGCACTTACGGACAGGTAAACAATGAGCAGTTCTTC.

The V gene is TRBV11-1, the J gene TRBJ2-3, with 11 bases aligning to TRBD2. Germline lookup yields CDR1 SGHAT and CDR2 FQDESV (reference sequence). J was trimmed by 7 bases and V by 2 bases; bases with no gene match: 5. CDR3 size: 15 residues. For the CDR3, the DNA is TGTGCCAGCAGCTTAACTAGCGGGAGTATGTATACGCAGTATTTT. This sequence encodes CASSLTSGSMYTQYF. The full variable domain, rest sourced from reference TRBV11-1 and TRBJ2-3, is EAEVAQSPRYKITEKSQAVAFWCDPISGHATLYWYRQILGQGPELLVQFQDESVVDDSQLPKDRFSAERLKGVDSTLKIQPAELGDSAMYLCASSLTSGSMYTQYFGPGTRLTVL.

The J gene is TRBJ2-7, the V gene TRBV28; 7 nucleotides match TRBD1. J was trimmed by 0 bases and V by 5 bases; bases with no gene match: 7. Looked up from germline, CDR1 is MDHEN and CDR2 is SYDVKM. The CDR3 loop spans 15 amino acids. The CDR3 nucleotides read TGTGCCAGCAGTCAGACAGGGTCAAGCTCCTACGAGCAGTACTTC. Translated: CASSQTGSSSYEQYF. Full variable domain (rest looked up from reference TRBV28 and TRBJ2-7): DVKVTQSSRYLVKRTGEKVFLECVQDMDHENMFWYRQDPGLGLRLIYFSYDVKMKEKGDIPEGYSVSREKKERFSLILESASTNQTSMYLCASSQTGSSSYEQYFGPGTRLTVT.

This chain joins TRBV28 and TRBJ2-7, with D perhaps matching TRBD1 (5 bases). The CDR3 has 12 amino acids. The ends were cut back, 6 bases at V and 3 bases at J, with 9 bases in the middle. CDR1 is MDHEN, CDR2 SYDVKM, per germline. The CDR3 loop reads CASRGLHYEQYF. CDR3 sequence (DNA): TGTGCCAGCAGGGGGCTCCACTACGAGCAGTACTTC.

This sequence joins TRBV6-5 and TRBJ1-2; 9 nucleotides align to TRBD1. Germline CDR1 is MNHEY and CDR2 is SVGAGI. This CDR3 region has 15 residues. J gave up 2 bases and V 6 bases, and 7 bases lay outside the gene matches. The chain's CDR3 is CASSRVTGGNYGYTF. CDR3 nucleotide sequence: TGTGCCAGCAGCAGGGTAACAGGGGGCAACTATGGCTACACCTTC.